This TCR beta chain was recovered during a study of blood T cells in healthy people across ages. As concerns this clonotype: Its cognate antigen is unknown.

A second PCR, run for roughly 7 to 12 cycles, used a sample-barcoded 5' primer plus a J-beta primer mix. Sequencing recovered at least 2.5 million CDR3-containing paired-end reads from each sample. TCRdb reprocessed the 5' RACE reads via MiXCR and lists one record per CDR3 protein. The sample records 550,000 to 700,000 distinct CDR3 sequences, approximately 25% being singletons. Findings and caveats of the study: TCR beta diversity was tightly associated with the proportion of naive T cells.

This CDR3 contains 13 residues. Trimming cost V 3 bases and J 4 bases, with 9 bases left between them. Germline V gives CDR1 SGHKS, CDR2 YYEKEE (reference sequence). Total RNA extracted from each sample amounted to at least 6 micrograms. The receptor was isolated from a woman between 65 and 79 years old in good health. The V and J genes are TRBV5-5 and TRBJ2-3; D is unclear. Sequenced material: blood. The CDR3 protein is CASSSAPADTQYF. DNA of the CDR3: TGTGCCAGCAGCTCTGCTCCGGCAGATACGCAGTATTTT.